The TCR beta chain under discussion was sequenced for a study of T cell responses to AZD1222 COVID-19 vaccine. Study findings and constraints: Following two doses of AZD1222, Spike-specific TCR breadth and depth rose. Clonal diversity may have been underestimated, and the donors were mostly white British, with more females than males. The study sampled repertoires only after the peak T cell response.

The protocol was immunoSEQ multiplex PCR, while the TCRdb copy is restricted to in-frame clones and leaves out a portion. The sample holds 120,000 or so clones, 80% to 90% seen once. On this clone: Its antigen is unidentified.

The CDR3 has 15 residues. The trim removed 5 bases at V and 4 bases at J, leaving 9 bases unmatched. The germline gives CDR1 SGHTA, CDR2 FQGNSA. This TCR was recovered from an adult in good health. V and J are TRBV7-2 and TRBJ1-2; 8 bases align to TRBD1. Sequencing was performed on peripheral blood, taken on day 0 of MenACWY control vaccination. CDR3 sequence reads: CASSLEAGGVYGYTF. CDR3 sequence (DNA): TGTGCCAGCAGCCTAGAGGCAGGGGGCGTCTATGGCTACACCTTC. The variable domain in full, with the rest retrieved from reference TRBV7-2 and TRBJ1-2, is GAGVSQSPSNKVTEKGKDVELRCDPISGHTALYWYRQSLGQGLEFLIYFQGNSAPDKSGLPSDRFSAERTGGSVSTLTIQRTQQEDSAVYLCASSLEAGGVYGYTFGSGTRLTVV.